This entry is about one T cell receptor beta chain. MiXCR was run by TCRdb on the reads, yielding one entry per CDR3 protein. The table includes 500,000 or so distinct CDR3 sequences, more than 15% detected once. The entry originates in a study of T cell repertoires in cytomegalovirus infection. Looking at the study overall: Evidence of both CMV infection and a matching HLA type came from public TCR beta signatures.

Germline values: CDR1 MNHEY, CDR2 SMNVEV (reference sequence). The CDR3 sequence is 14 residues long. With 3 bases clipped from V and 5 bases from J, the junction kept 4 bases outside the gene matches. Material for sequencing was CD8+ T cells from PBMCs. This chain joins TRBV27 and TRBJ2-7; TRBD2 agrees at 10 bases. The sequence was collected from a human donor in good health (CMV status not recorded). Some clones in this sample may be carry-over from other donors' samples. The CDR3 bases are TGTGCCAGCAGTTTTAGCGGGAGGTACCACGAGCAGTACTTC. Encoded protein: CASSFSGRYHEQYF.